This entry concerns a single TCR beta chain. Looked up from germline, CDR1 is GTSNPN and CDR2 is SVGIG (reference sequence). Trimming removed 2 bases from V and 7 bases from J; junction bases left unmatched: 13. This CDR3 is 15 amino acids long. Original data processing: For nucleated cells, counts were estimated from reference gene primer amplification. Assay used: immunoSEQ multiplex PCR; TCRdb lists only in-frame clones, some missing. From that table come the V and J calls and clone size; the DNA was used to work out D and trimming. The data hold tens of thousands of clones, with 86% observed a single time. The sample belongs to a study of blood T cell repertoires in COVID-19.

Sequenced: peripheral blood. The chain has TRBV30 and TRBJ2-7; TRBD2 aligns across 8 bases. The clonotype comes from an elderly woman with acute or convalescent COVID-19. For the CDR3, the DNA is TGTGCCTGGAGTTTAAAGCGGGGGAAGCCGAAGGAGCAGTACTTC. It is translated as CAWSLKRGKPKEQYF.